The present T cell receptor (beta chain) was sequenced within a study of shared clonotypes between healthy human individuals (dated by TCRdb to the early 2020s). At the level of the whole study: The cohort comprised two women and a few men aged 18 to 49 years. For each donor, CD4 naive and CD4 memory were each given three plates, CD8 naive was given two plates, and CD8 memory was given one plate. To estimate repertoire size and how much clonotypes are shared between individuals, the study performed deep sequencing of blood TCR repertoires from roughly five healthy adults. To increase sequencing depth and limit assay-specific biases, TCR repertoire library preparation and sequencing were carried out by different laboratories using diverse techniques. Leukapheresis yielded between about 0.85 and 10 billion PBMCs per donor. Results and caveats for the whole study, not just this receptor: Clonotypes shared by all four sorted-subset donors showed higher generation probabilities than non-shared clonotypes. Only blood was sampled, and tissue TCR repertoires likely differ from those in blood. Because the study included a small number of donors, the genetic and exposure-history diversity represented was limited. Even with the large sequencing depth, rarefaction of the sorted-subset datasets indicated that sequencing was incomplete. When a handful of donors were compared, the shared fraction of clonotypes was around 4.6% for naive CD4, approximately 3.3% for naive CD8, 2% to 2.5% for memory CD4, and roughly 0.4% for memory CD8. Based on pairwise subsampling, the degree of clonotype sharing among donors was expected to be affected by sequencing depth. Larger estimated clonotype richness was generally found for naive subsets than for memory subsets.

Using the deep immunoSEQ assay, TCR CDR3 regions were amplified from genomic DNA by multiplex PCR. Extracted genomic DNA from each cell subset was spread evenly across all wells of several immunoSEQ 96-well plates, with each plate serving as a replicate. For sorted subsets, each replicate PCR was loaded with 200 ng genomic DNA, equivalent to 30,000 to 35,000 T cell genomes. The purified libraries were quantified using a Qubit 3.0 fluorometer, sized with a Bioanalyzer 2100, and then quantified again using the KAPA Library Quantification kit. Every immunoSEQ 96-well plate was sequenced on a separate single-read 150-cycle Illumina NextSeq 550 flow cell. As for the original processing: Because the immunoSEQ output held only junctional sequences and lacked quality scores, the filtering could not match the filtering applied to full-length reads. To assign V/J genes and CDR3, sequences were annotated against IMGT germline references using PyIR, a Python wrapper for IgBLAST v1.9. Reads with weak V/J assignments (E-value above 1e-6), missing CDR3, stop codons, out-of-frame junctions, or ambiguous translated residues were removed. V3J clonotypes were defined as sequences sharing an identical inferred V gene, J gene, and CDR3 amino acid sequence. Percentage overlap between repertoires was calculated by dividing the number of shared unique clonotypes by the size of the smaller repertoire. Richness of each repertoire was evaluated using RTK rarefaction, the Chao1 estimator, and Recon v2.1 estimates of unobserved clonotypes. Generation probabilities for all TCRbeta clonotypes obtained by the gDNA method from a handful of donors were computed using OLGA. Not all clones reach the TCRdb copy of this immuneACCESS table, which keeps in-frame sequences only. Checked studies attribute under half of the gap to unresolved V genes and leave the rest unexplained. D and trimming were read from the DNA, whereas the V and J calls and clone size are those reported in that table. Across this sample there are under 2.5 million clones, with 80% to 95% seen only once. Clones ranked in the top ten supply 0.37% of the sample.

Points on this clone: The antigen it recognizes is unknown. Per-nucleotide qualities are absent, and no much larger clonotype sits a single base away.

Healthy HIV-negative adults with no recently reported acute infections or vaccinations were included as donors. All donors were Caucasian adults living in Nashville, Tennessee, USA. CD4+ T cells were enriched by magnetic negative selection; naive cells were then positively selected on CD45RA, and the negative fraction formed the memory subset. Blood was collected by leukapheresis, and PBMCs were isolated by Ficoll-Histopaque density gradient centrifugation and then cryopreserved in liquid nitrogen vapor phase. Purity and quantity of every magnetically sorted T cell population were checked by analytical flow cytometry. Genomic DNA was isolated from each sorted fraction and quantified by UV absorbance on a Nanodrop 2000c. The CDR3, cysteine through phenylalanine, is 16 amino acids long. Of the read, only the CDR3 DNA is kept; its 48 bases are in frame from base 1. The V end loses 2 bases and the J end loses 0 bases, and a stretch of 11 bases separates them. The germline V gene gives CDR1 as SGHAT and CDR2 as FQNNGV.

This TCR came from a man aged 18 to 29 in good health. Some clones in this sample may be carry-over from other donors' samples. Recombination connected TRBV11-2 to TRBJ1-3; no D gene call is confident. The source material was naive CD4+ T cells from PBMCs. The meaning of the sample's cell subset or site label: CD45RA+ positively selected. The CDR3 corresponds to CASSLFLSTSGNTIYF. The DNA is as follows: TGTGCCAGCAGCTTATTTTTGAGTACCTCTGGAAACACCATATATTTT.